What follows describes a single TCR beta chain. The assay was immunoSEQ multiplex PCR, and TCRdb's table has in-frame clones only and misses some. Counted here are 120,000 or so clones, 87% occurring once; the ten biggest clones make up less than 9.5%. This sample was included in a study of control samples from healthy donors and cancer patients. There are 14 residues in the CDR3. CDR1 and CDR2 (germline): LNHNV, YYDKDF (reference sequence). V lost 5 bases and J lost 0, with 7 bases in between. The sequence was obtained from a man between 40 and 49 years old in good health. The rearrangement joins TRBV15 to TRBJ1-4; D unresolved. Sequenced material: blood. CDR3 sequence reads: CATSYRATNEKLFF. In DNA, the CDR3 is TGTGCCACCAGCTATAGGGCAACTAATGAAAAACTGTTTTTT.